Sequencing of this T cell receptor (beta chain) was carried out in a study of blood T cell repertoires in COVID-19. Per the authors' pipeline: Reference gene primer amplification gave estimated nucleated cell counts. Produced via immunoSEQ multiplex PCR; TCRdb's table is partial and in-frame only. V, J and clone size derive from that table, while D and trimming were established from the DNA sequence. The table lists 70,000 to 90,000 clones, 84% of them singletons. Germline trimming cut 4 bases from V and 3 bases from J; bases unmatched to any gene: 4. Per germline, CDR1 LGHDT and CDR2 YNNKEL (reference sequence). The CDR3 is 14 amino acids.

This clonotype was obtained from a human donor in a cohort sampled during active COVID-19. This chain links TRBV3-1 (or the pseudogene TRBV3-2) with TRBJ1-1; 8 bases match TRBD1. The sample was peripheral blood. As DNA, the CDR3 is TGTGCCAGCAGCCGCCGGGACAGGTACACTGAAGCTTTCTTT. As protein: CASSRRDRYTEAFF.